The 19 T cell receptor beta chains below come from one sample, sequenced in a study of identical twins. TCRdb redid the calling of the 5' RACE reads with MiXCR, one entry per CDR3 protein. The sample shows hundreds of thousands of distinct CDR3 sequences, around 6.1% of them seen only once. Sequencing used naive T cells sorted from blood. Receptors originate from a man between 18 and 35 years old in good health.

The CDR3 sequence is CASSPRGRPYEQYV. As DNA, the CDR3 is TGTGCCAGCTCACCGCGGGGGAGACCCTACGAGCAGTACGTC. The chain couples TRBV18 to TRBJ2-7; 7 nucleotides match TRBD2. CDR1 is KGHSH, CDR2 LQKENI, per germline. V was clipped by 3 bases and J by 2 bases; unmatched bases: 4. The CDR3 is 14 amino acids.

This clonotype was counted only a few times. The genes are TRBV14 and TRBJ2-1, with 10 nucleotides matching TRBD2. Germline CDR1 is SGHDN and CDR2 is FVKESK. CDR3 size: 13 residues. V was pared by 4 bases and J by 10 bases, with 4 bases of the junction left unmatched. CDR3: CASSPLGLAEQFF. Written as DNA, the CDR3 is TGTGCCAGCAGCCCACTGGGACTAGCGGAGCAGTTCTTC. Looking up the rest from reference TRBV14 and TRBJ2-1 gives the full variable domain: EAGVTQFPSHSVIEKGQTVTLRCDPISGHDNLYWYRRVMGKEIKFLLHFVKESKQDESGMPNNRFLAERTGGTYSTLKVQPAELEDSGVYFCASSPLGLAEQFFGPGTRLTVL.

This clonotype was detected ten times or more. This rearrangement joins TRBV12-3 or TRBV12-4 to TRBJ2-3; 7 nucleotides align to TRBD1. J lost 4 bases, V lost 3 bases, and 10 bases had no gene match. The CDR3 has 16 amino acids. In nucleotides, the CDR3 is TGTGCCAGCAGTTTGGTCGGGACAGAAGAAGCAGATACGCAGTATTTT. It codes for CASSLVGTEEADTQYF.

This clonotype was recorded at least ten times. Here the CDR3 reads CSVGASANTGELFF. The CDR3 nucleotides are TGCAGCGTTGGCGCCAGCGCGAACACCGGGGAGCTGTTTTTT. J is TRBJ2-2 and V is TRBV29-1; D gene uncertain. There are 14 residues in the CDR3. The germline V and J ends were trimmed by 4 bases and 0 bases, with 9 bases remaining between them. Germline V gives CDR1 SQVTM, CDR2 ANQGSEA.

This clonotype was found many times. The rearrangement links TRBV5-1 to TRBJ1-4; 7 bases match TRBD1. Germline V gives CDR1 SGHRS, CDR2 YFSETQ. This CDR3 is 15 amino acids long. Trimming at V came to 7 bases and at J to 4 bases, leaving 10 bases not matched to a gene. Written as DNA, the CDR3 is TGCGCCAGCGCCCCAGGAAGACAGGGTAATGAAAAACTGTTTTTT. It encodes CASAPGRQGNEKLFF. The full variable domain, its missing parts supplied by reference TRBV5-1 and TRBJ1-4, is KAGVTQTPRYLIKTRGQQVTLSCSPISGHRSVSWYQQTPGQGLQFLFEYFSETQRNKGNFPGRFSGRQFSNSRSEMNVSTLELGDSALYLCASAPGRQGNEKLFFGSGTQLSVL.

The rearrangement uses TRBV24-1 and TRBJ1-5; a weak D match, TRBD1 (6 bases). V shed 5 bases and J shed 0 bases, with 16 bases lying between them. CDR3 length: 17 residues. CDR1 and CDR2 from the germline V gene are KGHDR and SFDVKD. DNA of the CDR3: TGTGCCACCAGTGGCTCACGGGGGCGGGATAGCAATCAGCCCCAGCATTTT. This encodes CATSGSRGRDSNQPQHF.

The gene calls are TRBV18 and TRBJ2-1; D remains ambiguous. The V and J ends lost 6 bases and 8 bases respectively, with 11 bases between them. There are 12 residues in the CDR3. CDR1 and CDR2 (germline): KGHSH, LQKENI. CDR3 region: CASSPVGHEQFF. The CDR3 region has the DNA TGTGCCAGCTCCCCCGTAGGGCATGAGCAGTTCTTC.

This rearrangement joins TRBV2 to TRBJ2-3; 9 bases fit TRBD2. The V and J ends lost 3 bases and 5 bases, in that order; junction bases with no gene match: 6. The CDR3 is 15 amino acids. Germline V gene lookup returns CDR1 SNHLY and CDR2 FYNNEI. CDR3: CASSDMREGQDTQYF. CDR3 bases: TGTGCCAGCAGTGATATGCGGGAGGGCCAAGATACGCAGTATTTT.

This chain uses TRBV6-5 with TRBJ1-6; 11 nucleotides align to TRBD1. The V and J ends lost 2 bases and 9 bases, in that order; junction bases with no gene match: 3. Germline-derived CDR1 and CDR2 are MNHEY and SVGAGI. This CDR3 has 15 residues. In nucleotides, the CDR3 is TGTGCCAGCAGTTACACGGACAGGGGGCGTTCACCCCTCCACTTT. Residues: CASSYTDRGRSPLHF.

This clonotype was recorded many times. The chain carries TRBV4-3 and TRBJ2-7; 9 bases map to TRBD2. V gave up 3 bases and J gave up 2 bases; unmatched junction bases: 5. Per the germline V gene, CDR1 is LGHNA and CDR2 is YSLEER. This CDR3 comprises 15 residues. CDR3 in DNA: TGCGCCAGCAGCCACCGACTAGCGGCCGCCTACGAGCAGTACTTC. It is translated as CASSHRLAAAYEQYF.

In its sample, this clonotype was seen many times. The chain combines TRBV12-3 or TRBV12-4 with TRBJ2-1; D not resolved. CDR3 size: 15 residues. Deletions cut 2 bases from V and 2 bases from J, with 10 bases between. The CDR3 region is CASSLLGGAYNEQFF. CDR3 bases: TGTGCCAGCAGTTTATTGGGCGGAGCCTACAATGAGCAGTTCTTC.

This clonotype was observed a single time. The chain joins TRBV7-8 to TRBJ2-5; maybe TRBD1 (8 bases). Trimming removed 5 bases from V and 0 bases from J, with 19 bases in between. The CDR3 extends over 17 amino acids. Germline CDR1 is SGHVS and CDR2 is FQNEAQ. CDR3 sequence (DNA): TGTGCCAGCAGCCTACAGGGGGGGCCGGGGGACCAAGAGACCCAGTACTTC. It specifies CASSLQGGPGDQETQYF.

V is TRBV12-3 or TRBV12-4 and J is TRBJ2-7; 11 bases align to TRBD1. The CDR3 contains 15 residues. Germline trimming cut 5 bases from V and 7 bases from J; bases unmatched to any gene: 10. CDR3 amino acids: CASSLGDRGFGEQYV. The CDR3 DNA is TGTGCCAGCAGTCTAGGGGACAGGGGGTTCGGTGAGCAGTACGTC.

This clonotype was seen many times. CDR3 bases: TGCAGTGCTCGCCTACTTCTAGCGGCGCTTACAGTAGGTGAATACAATGAGCAGTTCTTC. Its translation: CSARLLLAALTVGEYNEQFF. The V gene is TRBV20-1, the J gene TRBJ2-1; 7 nucleotides line up with TRBD2. J lost 4 bases, V lost 5 bases, and 26 bases had no gene match. The CDR3 has 20 amino acids. Germline V gene lookup returns CDR1 DFQATT and CDR2 SNEGSKA (reference sequence).

This clonotype was detected a few times. V is TRBV7-2 and J is TRBJ2-7; D unclear. Trimming stripped 1 base from V and 4 bases from J, with 11 bases between. CDR1 is SGHTA and CDR2 is FQGNSA in the germline V gene. The CDR3 has 14 residues. The CDR3 coding sequence is TGTGCCAGCAGCTTAGTCAACGGAGATTACGAGCAGTACTTC. Residues: CASSLVNGDYEQYF.

This clonotype has a handful of counts. The genes are TRBV7-9 and TRBJ2-7; weak D call: TRBD2 (6 bases). V was clipped by 5 bases and J by 5 bases, with 16 bases between them. The CDR3 runs to 14 residues. Germline V CDR1 and CDR2: SEHNR, FQNEAQ (reference sequence). The CDR3 bases are TGTGCCAGCAGCAAAGCGGCGGGACCCGACGAGCAGTACTTC. Encoded protein: CASSKAAGPDEQYF.

The table lists this clonotype with a few counts. The chain couples TRBV7-8 to TRBJ2-5; 9 nucleotides align to TRBD1. There are 16 residues in the CDR3. Germline-derived CDR1 and CDR2 are SGHVS and FQNEAQ. The V and J ends lost 5 bases and 2 bases, in that order; junction bases with no gene match: 9. DNA for the CDR3: TGTGCCAGCAGCAAATCCGGGACAGGGCCTCAAGAGACCCAGTACTTC. Protein: CASSKSGTGPQETQYF.

This clonotype has at least ten counts. The chain carries TRBV9 and TRBJ2-1, with TRBD1 matching 11 bases. Germline CDR1 SGDLS, CDR2 YYNGEE. CDR3 length equals 19 residues. Trimming took 3 bases from V and 5 from J; bases not matched to a gene: 16. The CDR3 protein is CASSAGASGTGGGNNEQFF. The DNA of the CDR3 is TGTGCCAGCAGCGCAGGAGCCTCCGGGACAGGGGGTGGGAACAATGAGCAGTTCTTC.

This clonotype appeared many times. This chain links TRBV6-1 with TRBJ2-1, with D maybe TRBD2 (5 bases). Trimming cost V 5 bases and J 9 bases, with 20 bases left between them. CDR1 and CDR2 (germline): MNHNS, SASEGT. The length of the CDR3 is 15 residues. Here the CDR3 reads CASSPSGNPVGEQFF. In nucleotides, the CDR3 is TGTGCCAGCAGTCCATCCGGGAACCCCGTTGGTGAGCAGTTCTTC.